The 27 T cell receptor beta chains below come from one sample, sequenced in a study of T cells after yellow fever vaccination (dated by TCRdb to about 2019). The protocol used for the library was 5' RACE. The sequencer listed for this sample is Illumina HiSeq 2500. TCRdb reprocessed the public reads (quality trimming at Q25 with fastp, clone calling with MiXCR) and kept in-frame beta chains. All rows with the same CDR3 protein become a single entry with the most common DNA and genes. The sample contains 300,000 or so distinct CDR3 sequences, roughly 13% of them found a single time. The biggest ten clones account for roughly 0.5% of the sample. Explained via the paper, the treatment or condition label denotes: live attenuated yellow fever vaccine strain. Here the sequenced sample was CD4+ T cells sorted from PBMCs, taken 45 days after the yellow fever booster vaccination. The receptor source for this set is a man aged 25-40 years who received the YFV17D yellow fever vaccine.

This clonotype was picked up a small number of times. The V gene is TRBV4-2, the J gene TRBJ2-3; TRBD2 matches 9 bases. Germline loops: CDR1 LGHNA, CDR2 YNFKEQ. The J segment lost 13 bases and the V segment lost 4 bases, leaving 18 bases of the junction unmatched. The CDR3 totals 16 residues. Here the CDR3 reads CASSPVRGGGRALEYF. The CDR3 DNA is TGTGCCAGCAGCCCCGTTCGGGGAGGCGGGAGGGCCCTGGAGTATTTT.

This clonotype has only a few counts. The CDR3 reads CASEFREQRGTDTQYF. The DNA for the CDR3 is TGTGCCAGCGAGTTTAGGGAACAGCGGGGCACAGATACGCAGTATTTT. The V call is TRBV28, the J call TRBJ2-3; weak D call: TRBD2 (6 bases). The CDR3 totals 16 residues. The germline V gene has CDR1 MDHEN and CDR2 SYDVKM. V was cut by 8 bases and J by 1 base, with 19 bases left in between.

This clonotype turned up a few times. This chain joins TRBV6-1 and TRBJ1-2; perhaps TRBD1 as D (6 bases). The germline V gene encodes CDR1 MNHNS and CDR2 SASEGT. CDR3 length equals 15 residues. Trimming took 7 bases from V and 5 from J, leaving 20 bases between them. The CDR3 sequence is CASIPGGAAPYGYTF. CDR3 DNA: TGTGCCAGCATCCCCGGGGGGGCCGCCCCGTATGGCTACACCTTC.

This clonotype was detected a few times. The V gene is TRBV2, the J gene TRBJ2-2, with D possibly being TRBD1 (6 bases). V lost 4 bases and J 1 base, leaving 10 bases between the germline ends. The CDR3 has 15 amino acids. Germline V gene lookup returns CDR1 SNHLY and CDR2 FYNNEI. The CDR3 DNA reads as TGTGCCAGCAGTGCCAAACAGGGGAACACCGGGGAGCTGTTTTTT. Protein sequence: CASSAKQGNTGELFF.

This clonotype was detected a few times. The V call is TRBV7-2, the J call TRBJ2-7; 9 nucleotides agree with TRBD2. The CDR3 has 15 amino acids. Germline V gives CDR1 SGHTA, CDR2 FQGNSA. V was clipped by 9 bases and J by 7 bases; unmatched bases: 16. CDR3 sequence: CARGPGGRASGEQYF. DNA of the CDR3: TGTGCCAGGGGACCTGGCGGGAGGGCCTCGGGTGAGCAGTACTTC.

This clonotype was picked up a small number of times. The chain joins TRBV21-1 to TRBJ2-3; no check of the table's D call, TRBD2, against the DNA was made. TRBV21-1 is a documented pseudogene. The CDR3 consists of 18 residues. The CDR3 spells CASSKGGEAGKITDTQYF. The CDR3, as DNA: TGTGCCAGCAGCAAAGGGGGTGAAGCGGGTAAAATCACAGATACGCAGTATTTT.

CDR3 loop: CATSRVVQNTGELFF. CDR3 nucleotides: TGTGCCACCAGCAGAGTGGTCCAGAACACCGGGGAGCTGTTTTTT. This rearrangement joins TRBV15 to TRBJ2-2; D is ambiguous. The ends were cut back, 1 base at V and 1 base at J, with 7 bases in the middle. The CDR3 spans 15 residues. The germline gives CDR1 LNHNV, CDR2 YYDKDF (reference sequence). Complete variable domain (other parts from reference TRBV15 and TRBJ2-2): DAMVIQNPRYQVTQFGKPVTLSCSQTLNHNVMYWYQQKSSQAPKLLFHYYDKDFNNEADTPDNFQSRRPNTSFCFLDIRSPGLGDTAMYLCATSRVVQNTGELFFGEGSRLTVL.

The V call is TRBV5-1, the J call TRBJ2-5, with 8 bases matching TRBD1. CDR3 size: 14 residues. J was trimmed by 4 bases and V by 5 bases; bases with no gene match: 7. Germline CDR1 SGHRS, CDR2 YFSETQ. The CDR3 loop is CASSAGTGGETQYF. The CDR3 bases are TGCGCCAGCAGTGCGGGGACAGGAGGAGAGACCCAGTACTTC.

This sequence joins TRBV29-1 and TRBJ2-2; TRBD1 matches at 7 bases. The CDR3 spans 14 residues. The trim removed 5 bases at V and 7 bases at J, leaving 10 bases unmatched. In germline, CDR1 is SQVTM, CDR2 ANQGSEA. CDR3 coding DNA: TGCAGCGTTCTCAGGGACAGAAGTGGCGGGGAGCTGTTTTTT. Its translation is CSVLRDRSGGELFF.

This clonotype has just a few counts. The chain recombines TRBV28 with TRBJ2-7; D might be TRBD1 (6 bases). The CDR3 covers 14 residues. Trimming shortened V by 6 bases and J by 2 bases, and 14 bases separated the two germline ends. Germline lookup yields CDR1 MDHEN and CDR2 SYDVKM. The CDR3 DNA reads TGTGCCAGCAGACTACAGGGACCCCCCTACGAGCAGTACTTC. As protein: CASRLQGPPYEQYF.

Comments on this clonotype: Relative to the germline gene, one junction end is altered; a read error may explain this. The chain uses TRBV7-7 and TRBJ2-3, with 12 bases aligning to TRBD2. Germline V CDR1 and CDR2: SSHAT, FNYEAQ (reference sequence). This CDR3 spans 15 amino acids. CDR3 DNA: TGTGCTAGCAGCCGGACTAGCGGGGCCACAGATACGCAGTATTTT. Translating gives CASSRTSGATDTQYF.

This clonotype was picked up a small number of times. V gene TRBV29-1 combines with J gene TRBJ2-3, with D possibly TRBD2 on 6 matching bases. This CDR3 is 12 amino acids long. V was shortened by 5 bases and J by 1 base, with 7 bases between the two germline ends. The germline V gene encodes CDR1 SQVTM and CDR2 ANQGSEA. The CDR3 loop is CSVQRGTDTQYF. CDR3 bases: TGCAGCGTTCAGCGGGGCACAGATACGCAGTATTTT.

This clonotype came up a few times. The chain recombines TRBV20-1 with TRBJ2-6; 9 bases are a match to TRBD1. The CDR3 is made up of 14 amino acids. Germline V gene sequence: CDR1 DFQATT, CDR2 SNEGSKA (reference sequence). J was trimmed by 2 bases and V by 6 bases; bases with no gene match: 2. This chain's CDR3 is CSARQGAGANVLTF. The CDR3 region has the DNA TGCAGTGCCCGACAGGGGGCTGGGGCCAACGTCCTGACTTTC.

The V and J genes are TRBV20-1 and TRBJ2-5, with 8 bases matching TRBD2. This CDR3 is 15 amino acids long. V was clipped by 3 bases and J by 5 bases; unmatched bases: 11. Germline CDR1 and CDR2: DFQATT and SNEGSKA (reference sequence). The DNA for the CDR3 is TGCAGTGCTAGCCTGACGAGGACTAGCAGGGAGACCCAGTACTTC. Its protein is CSASLTRTSRETQYF.

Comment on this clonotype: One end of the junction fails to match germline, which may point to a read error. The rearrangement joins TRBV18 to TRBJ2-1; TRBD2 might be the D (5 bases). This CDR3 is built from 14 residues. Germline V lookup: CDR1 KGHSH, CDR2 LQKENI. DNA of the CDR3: TGTGCCAGCTCACCATGGACTGGCTACTATGAGCAGTTCTTC. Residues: CASSPWTGYYEQFF.

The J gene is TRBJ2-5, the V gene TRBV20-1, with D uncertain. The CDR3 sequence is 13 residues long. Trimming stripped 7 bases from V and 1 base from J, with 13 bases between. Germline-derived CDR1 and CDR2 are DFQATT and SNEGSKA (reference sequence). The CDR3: CSVPQMAQETQYF. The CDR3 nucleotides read TGCAGTGTTCCGCAAATGGCCCAAGAGACCCAGTACTTC.

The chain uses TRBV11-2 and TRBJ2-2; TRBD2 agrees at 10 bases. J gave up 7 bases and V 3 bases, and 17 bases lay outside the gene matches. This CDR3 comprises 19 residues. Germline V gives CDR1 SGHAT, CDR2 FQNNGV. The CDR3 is CASSFRTVTSGFSGGELFF. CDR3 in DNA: TGTGCCAGCAGCTTTAGGACTGTGACTAGCGGGTTCAGCGGCGGGGAGCTGTTTTTT.

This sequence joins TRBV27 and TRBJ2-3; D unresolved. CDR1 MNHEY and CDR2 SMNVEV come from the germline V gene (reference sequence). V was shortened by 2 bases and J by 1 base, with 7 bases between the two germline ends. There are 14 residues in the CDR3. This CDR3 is CASSLGFGTDTQYF. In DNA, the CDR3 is TGTGCCAGCAGTTTAGGTTTCGGCACAGATACGCAGTATTTT.

The CDR3, as DNA: TGTGCCTGGAGTGTATCAGGGTTGAGCGAGCAGTACTTC. Translating gives CAWSVSGLSEQYF. This chain uses TRBV30 with TRBJ2-7; TRBD1 might be the D (5 bases). V lost 0 bases and J 6 bases, leaving 12 bases between the germline ends. The CDR3 runs 13 residues. Germline values: CDR1 GTSNPN, CDR2 SVGIG (reference sequence).

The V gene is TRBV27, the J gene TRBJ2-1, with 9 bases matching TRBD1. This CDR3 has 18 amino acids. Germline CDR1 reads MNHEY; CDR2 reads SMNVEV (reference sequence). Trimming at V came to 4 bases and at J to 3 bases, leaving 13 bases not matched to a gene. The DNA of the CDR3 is TGTGCCAGCAGTTCCCTTCCCGGGACAGGGAACTTCTACAATGAGCAGTTCTTC. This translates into CASSSLPGTGNFYNEQFF.

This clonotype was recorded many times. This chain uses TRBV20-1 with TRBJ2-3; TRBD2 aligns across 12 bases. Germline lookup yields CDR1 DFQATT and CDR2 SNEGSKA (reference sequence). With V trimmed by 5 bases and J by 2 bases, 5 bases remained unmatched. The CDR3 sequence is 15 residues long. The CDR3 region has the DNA TGCAGTGCTCGCGGACTAGCGGGGACCACAGATACGCAGTATTTT. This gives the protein CSARGLAGTTDTQYF.

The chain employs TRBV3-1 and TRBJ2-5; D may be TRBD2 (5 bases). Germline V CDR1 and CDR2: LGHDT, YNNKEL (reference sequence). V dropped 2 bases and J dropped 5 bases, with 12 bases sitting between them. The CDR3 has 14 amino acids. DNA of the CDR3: TGTGCCAGCAGCCAAAACCTAGCTGGGGAGACCCAGTACTTC. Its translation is CASSQNLAGETQYF.

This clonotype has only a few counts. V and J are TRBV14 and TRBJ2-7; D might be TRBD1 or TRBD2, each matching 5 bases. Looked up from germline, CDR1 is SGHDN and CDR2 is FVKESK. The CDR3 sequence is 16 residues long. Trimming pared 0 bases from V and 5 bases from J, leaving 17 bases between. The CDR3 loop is CASSQDRAKGRDEQYF. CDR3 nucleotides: TGTGCCAGCAGCCAAGATCGGGCCAAGGGACGGGACGAGCAGTACTTC.

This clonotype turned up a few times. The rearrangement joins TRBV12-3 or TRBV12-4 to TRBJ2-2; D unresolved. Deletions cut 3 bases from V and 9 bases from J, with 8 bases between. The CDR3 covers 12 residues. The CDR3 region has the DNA TGTGCCAGCAGTTTGGGGAACAGGGAGCTGTTTTTT. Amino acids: CASSLGNRELFF.

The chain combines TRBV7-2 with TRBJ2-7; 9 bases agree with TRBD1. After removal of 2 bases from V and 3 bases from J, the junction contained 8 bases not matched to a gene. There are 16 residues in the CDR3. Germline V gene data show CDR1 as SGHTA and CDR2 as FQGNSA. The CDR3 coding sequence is TGTGCCAGCAGCTTAAGGGAGGGACAGGGCCTCTACGAGCAGTACTTC. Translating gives CASSLREGQGLYEQYF.

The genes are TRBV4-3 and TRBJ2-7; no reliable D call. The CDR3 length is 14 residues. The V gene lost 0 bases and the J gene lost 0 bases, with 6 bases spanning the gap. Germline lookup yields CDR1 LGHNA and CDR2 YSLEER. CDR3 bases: TGCGCCAGCAGCCAAGAAAAGGGCTCCTACGAGCAGTACTTC. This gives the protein CASSQEKGSYEQYF.

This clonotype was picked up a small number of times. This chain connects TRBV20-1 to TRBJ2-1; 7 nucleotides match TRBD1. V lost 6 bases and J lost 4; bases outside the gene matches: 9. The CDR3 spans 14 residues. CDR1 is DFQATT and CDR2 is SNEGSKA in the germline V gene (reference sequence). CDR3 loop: CSAQTPGQYNEQFF. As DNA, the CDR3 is TGCAGTGCCCAGACCCCGGGACAGTACAATGAGCAGTTCTTC.